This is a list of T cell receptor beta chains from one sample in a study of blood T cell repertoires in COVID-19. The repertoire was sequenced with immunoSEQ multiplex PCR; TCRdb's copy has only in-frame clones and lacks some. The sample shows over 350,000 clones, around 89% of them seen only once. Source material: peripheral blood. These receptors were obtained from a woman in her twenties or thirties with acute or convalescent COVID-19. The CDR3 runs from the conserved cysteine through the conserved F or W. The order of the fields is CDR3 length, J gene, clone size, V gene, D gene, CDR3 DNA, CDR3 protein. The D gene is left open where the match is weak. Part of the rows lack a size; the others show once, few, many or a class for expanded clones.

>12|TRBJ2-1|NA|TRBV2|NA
TGTGCCAGCAGAGGTCAGGTCAATGAGCAGTTCTTC
CASRGQVNEQFF
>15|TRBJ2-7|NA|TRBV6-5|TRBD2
TGTGCCAGTTCTCCGGGACTAGCGGCTTCCTACGAGCAGTACTTC
CASSPGLAASYEQYF
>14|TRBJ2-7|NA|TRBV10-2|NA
TGCGCCAGCAGTGAGTCATTTTCGGGCTACGAGCAGTACTTC
CASSESFSGYEQYF
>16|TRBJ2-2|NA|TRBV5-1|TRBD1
TGCGCCAGCAGCTCTACCGGGACAGGGGTTACCGGGGAGCTGTTTTTT
CASSSTGTGVTGELFF
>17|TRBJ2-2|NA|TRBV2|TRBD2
TGTGCCAGCAGAAGGAGGATAGCGGGGGGGCGTAACGGGGAGCTGTTTTTT
CASRRRIAGGRNGELFF
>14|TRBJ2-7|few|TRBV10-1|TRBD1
TGCGCCAGCAGTGATCCGGGACAGGGTAACGAGCAGTACTTC
CASSDPGQGNEQYF
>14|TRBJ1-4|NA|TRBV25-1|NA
TGTGCCAGCAGTGACCCAGGGAATGGTGAAAAACTGTTTTTT
CASSDPGNGEKLFF
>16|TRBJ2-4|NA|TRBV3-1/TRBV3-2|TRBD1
TGTGCCAGCAGCCAGCAGGGGGCTGTAGCCAAAAACATTCAGTACTTC
CASSQQGAVAKNIQYF
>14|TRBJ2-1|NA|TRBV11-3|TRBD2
TGTGCCAGCAGCTTATCCGGGGGGTACAATGAGCAGTTCTTC
CASSLSGGYNEQFF
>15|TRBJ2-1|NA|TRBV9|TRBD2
TGTGCCAGCAGCGTAAGCGGGGGGATATACAATGAGCAGTTCTTC
CASSVSGGIYNEQFF
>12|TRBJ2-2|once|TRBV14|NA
TGTGCCAGCAGCCAAGCAACCGGGGAGCTGTTTTTT
CASSQATGELFF
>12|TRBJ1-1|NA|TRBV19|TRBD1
TGTGCCAGTAGTGAACAGGGGACTGAAGCTTTCTTT
CASSEQGTEAFF
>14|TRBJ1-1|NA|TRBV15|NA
TGTGCCACCAGCAGAGTTTCGTCAGGCGGGGTAGCTTTCTTT
CATSRVSSGGVAFF
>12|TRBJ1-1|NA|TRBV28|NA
TGTGCCAGCAGTTTATATGGGACAGAAGCTTTCTTT
CASSLYGTEAFF
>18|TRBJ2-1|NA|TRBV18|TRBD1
TGTGCCAGCTCACTCAGCCGCCGGCCGGGACAGCAAACCAATGAGCAGTTCTTC
CASSLSRRPGQQTNEQFF
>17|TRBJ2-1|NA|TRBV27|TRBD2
TGTGCCAGCAGTTCGGGACTAGCGGGGGACTACTACAATGAGCAGTTCTTC
CASSSGLAGDYYNEQFF
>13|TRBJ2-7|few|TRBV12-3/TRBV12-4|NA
TGTGCCAGCAGTTTTAGTTTTAAGGGGGTGAAGTACTTC
CASSFSFKGVKYF
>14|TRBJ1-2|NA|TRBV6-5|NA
TGTGCCAGCAGTCAGACTGGCCCCCGGTATGGCTACACCTTC
CASSQTGPRYGYTF
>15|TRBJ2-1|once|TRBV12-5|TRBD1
TGTGCTAGTGGTTTGGGCCTGGGACAGTACAATGAGCAGTTCTTC
CASGLGLGQYNEQFF
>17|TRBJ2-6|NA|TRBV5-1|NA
TGCGCCAGCAGCTTCCAGGGGGGAGTGGCCGGGGCCAACGTCCTGACTTTC
CASSFQGGVAGANVLTF
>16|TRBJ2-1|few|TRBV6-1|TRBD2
TGTGCCAGCAGTGAACGAGGCGGGGGAACCTACAATGAGCAGTTCTTC
CASSERGGGTYNEQFF
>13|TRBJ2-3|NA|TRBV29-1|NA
TGCAGCGTTGAGGCGACAGACACAGATACGCAGTATTTT
CSVEATDTDTQYF
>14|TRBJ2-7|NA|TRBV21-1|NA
TGTGCCAGCATCAATTCGGGGGACCCCTACGAGCAGTACTTC
CASINSGDPYEQYF
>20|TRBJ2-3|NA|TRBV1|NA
TGCACCAGCAGCCAAGATAAGGAGACTAGGCAGGCTTCGAGGACAGATACGCAGTATTTT
CTSSQDKETRQASRTDTQYF
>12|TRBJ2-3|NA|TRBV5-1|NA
TGCGCCAGCAGCCCTAGCACAGATACGCAGTATTTT
CASSPSTDTQYF
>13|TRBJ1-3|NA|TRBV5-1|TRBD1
TGCGCCAGCAGCCAAACAGGGGGCCACACCATATATTTT
CASSQTGGHTIYF
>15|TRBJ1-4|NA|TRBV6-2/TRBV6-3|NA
TGTGCCAGCAGCTGGGGGCCCGGGACTAATGAAAAACTGTTTTTT
CASSWGPGTNEKLFF
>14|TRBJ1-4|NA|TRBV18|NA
TGTGCCAGCTCACCGCAGGACTCGAATGAAAAACTGTTTTTT
CASSPQDSNEKLFF
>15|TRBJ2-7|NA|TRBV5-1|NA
TGCGCCAGCAGCTTGGGGCTCCAGCTCGGGGACGAGCAGTACTTC
CASSLGLQLGDEQYF
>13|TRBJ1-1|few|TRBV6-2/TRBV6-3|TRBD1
TGTGCCAGCAGTTACGCGGGACAGTGGGAAGCTTTCTTT
CASSYAGQWEAFF
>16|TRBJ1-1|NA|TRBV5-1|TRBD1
TGCGCCAGCAGCCCGGGACAGGGTATTGTGGGGACTGAAGCTTTCTTT
CASSPGQGIVGTEAFF
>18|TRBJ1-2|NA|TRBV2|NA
TGTGCCAGCAGTGAAGCGAACCTGAGGAGCGTTCCCTCCTATGGCTACACCTTC
CASSEANLRSVPSYGYTF
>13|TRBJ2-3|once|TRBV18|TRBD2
TGTGCCAGCTCACTACTAGCGGGAGATACGCAGTATTTT
CASSLLAGDTQYF
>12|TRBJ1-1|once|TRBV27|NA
TGTGCCAGCAGCACCGGCGGGGCTGAAGCTTTCTTT
CASSTGGAEAFF
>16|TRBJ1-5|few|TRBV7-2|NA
TGTGCCAGCAGCCTAAGGGGTGGCGGGGGCAATCAGCCCCAGCATTTT
CASSLRGGGGNQPQHF
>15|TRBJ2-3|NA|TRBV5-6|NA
TGTGCCAGCAGCTTCGGGGGAAAGGGCACAGATACGCAGTATTTT
CASSFGGKGTDTQYF
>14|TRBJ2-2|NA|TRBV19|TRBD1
TGTGCCAGCGGGGACAGGATTTACACCGGGGAGCTGTTTTTT
CASGDRIYTGELFF
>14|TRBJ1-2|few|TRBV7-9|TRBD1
TGTGCCAGCAGCTTTGGGACAGGAGGGGATGGCTACACCTTC
CASSFGTGGDGYTF
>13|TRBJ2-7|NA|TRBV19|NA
TGTGCCAGTAGTCCCGGACAGACCTACGAGCAGTACTTC
CASSPGQTYEQYF
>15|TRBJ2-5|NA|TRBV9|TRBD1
TGTGCCAGCAGCGTAGGGGGGACAGGCGGCGAGACCCAGTACTTC
CASSVGGTGGETQYF
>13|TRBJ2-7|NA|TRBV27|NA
TGTGCCAGCAGTATGACTCGAAACTACGAGCAGTACTTC
CASSMTRNYEQYF
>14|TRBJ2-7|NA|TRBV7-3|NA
TGTGCCAGCAGCCCAGGGGGCGGGAGAGACGAGCAGTACTTC
CASSPGGGRDEQYF
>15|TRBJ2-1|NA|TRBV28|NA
TGTGCCAGCAGTCCTCCAGGTAGCTCCTACAATGAGCAGTTCTTC
CASSPPGSSYNEQFF
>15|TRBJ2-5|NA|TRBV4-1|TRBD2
TGCGCCAGCAGCCGTATACTAGCGGGACAAGAGACCCAGTACTTC
CASSRILAGQETQYF
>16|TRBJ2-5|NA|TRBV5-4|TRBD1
TGTGCCAGCAGCTTGGAAGGGGGCCTCTACCAAGAGACCCAGTACTTC
CASSLEGGLYQETQYF
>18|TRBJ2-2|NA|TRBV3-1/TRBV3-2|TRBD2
TGTGCCAGCAGCCTTTGGAGTAGCGGGGGAACGAACACCGGGGAGCTGTTTTTT
CASSLWSSGGTNTGELFF
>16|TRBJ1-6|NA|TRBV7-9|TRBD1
TGTGCCAGCAGCGTCCGGACAGGCATCTATAATTCACCCCTCCACTTT
CASSVRTGIYNSPLHF
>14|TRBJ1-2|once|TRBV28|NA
TGTGCCAGCAGTTTATCCGTCAGGACGGGAGGCTACACCTTC
CASSLSVRTGGYTF
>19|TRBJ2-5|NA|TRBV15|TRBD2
TGTGCCACCAGCGGTGAGACAACTAGCGGGGGAGAACTCCAAGAGACCCAGTACTTC
CATSGETTSGGELQETQYF
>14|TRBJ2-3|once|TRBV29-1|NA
TGCAGCGTTGAAGATGGGCAGGGGCCGAATACGCAGTATTTT
CSVEDGQGPNTQYF
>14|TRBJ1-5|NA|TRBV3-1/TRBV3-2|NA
TGTGCCAGCAGCCAAGACAGGGGCTATCAGCCCCAGCATTTT
CASSQDRGYQPQHF
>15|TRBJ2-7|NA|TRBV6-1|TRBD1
TGTGCCAGCAGTGACCCCGGGACAGGGGCCTACGAGCAGTACTTC
CASSDPGTGAYEQYF